The 23 T cell receptor beta chains given below trace back to one sample, sequenced in a study of blood T cell repertoires in COVID-19. The data were produced by immunoSEQ multiplex PCR, yet TCRdb's version contains in-frame clones alone and is incomplete. The sample records about 200,000 clones, approximately 84% being singletons. Sequencing was performed on peripheral blood. All receptors come from a woman aged 70-85 years with active or convalescent COVID-19.

The V gene is TRBV10-3, the J gene TRBJ2-3; 8 positions agree with TRBD2. This CDR3 is built from 14 residues. Germline CDR1 reads ENHRY; CDR2 reads SYGVKD. With 4 bases clipped from V and 1 base from J, the junction kept 1 base outside the gene matches. The CDR3 DNA reads as TGTGCCATCAGTGTGACTAGCGGCACAGATACGCAGTATTTT. Translating gives CAISVTSGTDTQYF.

The genes are TRBV6-5 and TRBJ1-2; D may be TRBD1 (6 bases). CDR3 length: 15 residues. Germline CDR1 reads MNHEY; CDR2 reads SVGAGI. V was clipped by 5 bases and J by 4 bases, with 17 bases between them. The CDR3 spells CASSNIRGSGYGYTF. DNA for the CDR3: TGTGCCAGCAGTAACATCAGGGGTTCGGGCTATGGCTACACCTTC.

The J gene is TRBJ2-1, the V gene TRBV7-5; whether TRBD1, the table's D call, matches the DNA was not checked. TRBV7-5 is a pseudogene locus. The CDR3 runs 15 residues. The CDR3 reads CARSLFPGNYNEQFF. The CDR3 DNA is TGTGCCAGAAGCTTATTTCCAGGGAACTACAATGAGCAGTTCTTC.

J is TRBJ2-2 and V is TRBV19; no reliable D call. Trimming left V 6 bases short and J 5 bases short, with 4 bases between. The CDR3 loop spans 11 amino acids. Germline lookup yields CDR1 LNHDA and CDR2 SQIVND (reference sequence). The CDR3 DNA reads TGTGCCAGTAGGAGGACCGGGGAGCTGTTTTTT. Translated, it gives CASRRTGELFF. Filled out from reference TRBV19 and TRBJ2-2, the complete variable domain reads DGGITQSPKYLFRKEGQNVTLSCEQNLNHDAMYWYRQDPGQGLRLIYYSQIVNDFQKGDIAEGYSVSREKKESFPLTVTSAQKNPTAFYLCASRRTGELFFGEGSRLTVL.

V usage is TRBV5-1 and J usage is TRBJ2-3, with 9 positions matching TRBD1. CDR1 and CDR2 (germline): SGHRS, YFSETQ. CDR3 length: 17 amino acids. Trimming removed 5 bases from V and 1 base from J; junction bases left unmatched: 11. DNA for the CDR3: TGCGCCAGCAGTGGACAGGGGAGGGGGTCTGGCACAGATACGCAGTATTTT. Protein sequence: CASSGQGRGSGTDTQYF.

The V and J genes are TRBV15 and TRBJ1-6; TRBD1 might be the D (6 bases). This CDR3 region has 15 residues. Trimming removed 0 bases from V and 10 bases from J, with 13 bases in between. Germline CDR1 and CDR2: LNHNV and YYDKDF (reference sequence). Here the CDR3 reads CATSRDKIRGSPLHF. The CDR3 region has the DNA TGTGCCACCAGCAGAGATAAGATTAGGGGGTCACCCCTCCACTTT.

The gene calls are TRBV24-1 and TRBJ2-1; 12 nucleotides match TRBD2. Trimming at V came to 7 bases and at J to 0 bases, leaving 9 bases not matched to a gene. The length of the CDR3 is 18 residues. In germline, CDR1 is KGHDR, CDR2 SFDVKD. CDR3 region: CATSSGLAGLYSYNEQFF. DNA of the CDR3: TGTGCCACCAGCTCTGGACTAGCGGGACTATACTCCTACAATGAGCAGTTCTTC.

This rearrangement joins TRBV2 to TRBJ1-4; 7 nucleotides align to TRBD1. CDR1 is SNHLY and CDR2 is FYNNEI in the germline V gene. The CDR3 runs 13 residues. After removal of 7 bases from V and 4 bases from J, the junction contained 3 bases not matched to a gene. The CDR3 DNA follows: TGTGCCAGCACCGGGACAGTTAATGAAAAACTGTTTTTT. The encoded protein is CASTGTVNEKLFF.

The chain is built from TRBV14 and TRBJ2-5, with D tentatively TRBD1 (6 bases). Per germline, CDR1 SGHDN and CDR2 FVKESK. This CDR3 spans 15 amino acids. Trimming shortened V by 5 bases and J by 3 bases, and 16 bases separated the two germline ends. The CDR3 nucleotides are TGTGCCAGCAGCACTCCATCAGGACAGAAAGAGACCCAGTACTTC. It translates to CASSTPSGQKETQYF.

The chain employs TRBV2 and TRBJ2-7; no firm D call. Looked up from germline, CDR1 is SNHLY and CDR2 is FYNNEI. This CDR3 has 14 amino acids. Trimming removed 6 bases at V and 2 bases at J, with 14 bases between. CDR3 in amino acids: CASSKTRYAYEQYF. The CDR3 DNA sequence: TGTGCCAGCAGCAAGACGCGGTACGCCTACGAGCAGTACTTC.

By sample fraction, this clone is medium-sized (0.01 to 0.1%). Other DNA sequences in the sample encode the same CDR3. The V and J genes are TRBV9 and TRBJ2-7, with 7 positions matching TRBD1. The germline gives CDR1 SGDLS, CDR2 YYNGEE. This CDR3 has 13 amino acids. Trimming took 3 bases from V and 2 from J; bases not matched to a gene: 2. The CDR3, as DNA: TGTGCCAGCAGCGCGCAGGGGGCCTACGAGCAGTACTTC. Protein sequence: CASSAQGAYEQYF.

The V and J genes are TRBV7-9 and TRBJ2-5, with D perhaps matching TRBD1 (5 bases). This CDR3 has 14 residues. The V gene lost 1 base and the J gene lost 5 bases, with 11 bases spanning the gap. Germline CDR1 SEHNR, CDR2 FQNEAQ (reference sequence). The CDR3 nucleotides are TGTGCCAGCAGCTTAGTTCAGGGTCGGGAGACCCAGTACTTC. This codes for CASSLVQGRETQYF.

The V call is TRBV6-5, the J call TRBJ1-6; D might be TRBD1 (5 bases). Germline V gene lookup returns CDR1 MNHEY and CDR2 SVGAGI. This CDR3 comprises 16 residues. V shed 6 bases and J shed 0 bases, with 12 bases lying between them. The CDR3 DNA reads as TGTGCCAGCAGCTACAGGACTAGCTCCTATAATTCACCCCTCCACTTT. This gives the protein CASSYRTSSYNSPLHF.

This chain joins TRBV19 and TRBJ2-7, with 13 bases fitting TRBD2. The CDR3 is 17 amino acids. Germline CDR1 is LNHDA and CDR2 is SQIVND (reference sequence). J gave up 3 bases and V 5 bases, and 10 bases lay outside the gene matches. The CDR3 region has the DNA TGTGCCAGTAGTCCCCGGACTAGCGGGAGTGTTAGCTACGAGCAGTACTTC. Its protein product is CASSPRTSGSVSYEQYF.

V and J are TRBV7-9 and TRBJ2-7, with TRBD2 as a possible D gene (6 bases). Trimming left V 0 bases short and J 6 bases short, with 12 bases between. Germline CDR1 and CDR2: SEHNR and FQNEAQ (reference sequence). The CDR3 extends over 14 amino acids. Written as DNA, the CDR3 is TGTGCCAGCAGCTTAGCCGGCGGGGTGCTCGAGCAGTACTTC. This codes for CASSLAGGVLEQYF.

The chain uses TRBV18 and TRBJ1-5, with 7 nucleotides matching TRBD1. Germline assignment: CDR1 KGHSH and CDR2 LQKENI. V was pared by 3 bases and J by 3 bases, with 8 bases of the junction left unmatched. This CDR3 is 16 amino acids long. The CDR3 nucleotides read TGTGCCAGCTCACCCAGTGGGGACAGTGACAATCAGCCCCAGCATTTT. It encodes CASSPSGDSDNQPQHF.

The gene calls are TRBV11-2 and TRBJ1-1; possibly TRBD1 for D (6 bases). Germline V gives CDR1 SGHAT, CDR2 FQNNGV. The CDR3 consists of 13 residues. V lost 3 bases to trimming and J lost 6 bases, with 11 bases between them. Here the CDR3 DNA reads TGTGCCAGCAGCTTCAGGGGCAGTGCTGAAGCTTTCTTT. This codes for CASSFRGSAEAFF.

The V call is TRBV27, the J call TRBJ2-7, with 7 bases matching TRBD2. This CDR3 region has 15 residues. Unmatched junction bases numbered 8, after V lost 3 bases and J lost 3 bases. The germline CDR1 and CDR2 sequences are MNHEY and SMNVEV (reference sequence). CDR3 nucleotide sequence: TGTGCCAGCAGTTTGACGGGGAGGGTGGACTACGAGCAGTACTTC. Protein: CASSLTGRVDYEQYF.

The gene calls are TRBV6-5 and TRBJ2-1; the match to TRBD2 covers 10 bases. Unmatched junction bases numbered 11, after V lost 2 bases and J lost 10 bases. The CDR3 is 16 residues long. CDR1 and CDR2 from the germline V gene are MNHEY and SVGAGI. CDR3: CASSYRLAGAPREQFF. The CDR3 nucleotides are TGTGCCAGCAGTTACAGGCTAGCGGGAGCGCCGCGGGAGCAGTTCTTC.

The gene calls are TRBV19 and TRBJ1-2, with D possibly matching TRBD1 (6 bases). CDR3 length: 12 amino acids. The germline CDR1 and CDR2 sequences are LNHDA and SQIVND (reference sequence). V gave up 9 bases and J gave up 8 bases, with 16 bases separating them. The CDR3 region is CASQQGLEGYTF. The CDR3 coding sequence is TGTGCCAGCCAGCAGGGGCTTGAAGGCTACACCTTC.

The chain joins TRBV6-6 to TRBJ1-1; unclear D gene. CDR3 length equals 13 residues. The V end was cut by 7 bases, the J end by 1 base, with 10 bases between. The germline gives CDR1 MNHNY, CDR2 SVGAGI (reference sequence). CDR3: CASITLRNTEAFF. DNA for the CDR3: TGTGCCAGCATAACGCTCAGGAACACTGAAGCTTTCTTT.

The chain employs TRBV7-3 and TRBJ2-1; 9 bases match TRBD2. The CDR3 runs 14 residues. With V trimmed by 2 bases and J by 7 bases, 3 bases remained unmatched. CDR1 SGHTA and CDR2 FQGTGA come from the germline V gene. CDR3 loop: CASSLAGGQNEQFF. CDR3 DNA sequence: TGTGCCAGCAGCTTAGCGGGAGGGCAGAATGAGCAGTTCTTC.

This clone appeared a single time. The chain is built from TRBV7-6 and TRBJ1-6; D not resolved. Germline CDR1 and CDR2: SGHVS and FNYEAQ. The CDR3 spans 17 residues. Trimming took 1 base from V and 0 from J, leaving 10 bases between them. CDR3 sequence (DNA): TGTGCCAGCAGCTTAGGCGGCAGCCGCTCCTATAATTCACCCCTCCACTTT. This encodes CASSLGGSRSYNSPLHF. Supplemented by reference TRBV7-6 and TRBJ1-6, the full variable domain reads GAGVSQSPRYKVTKRGQDVALRCDPISGHVSLYWYRQALGQGPEFLTYFNYEAQQDKSGLPNDRFSAERPEGSISTLTIQRTEQRDSAMYRCASSLGGSRSYNSPLHFGNGTRLTVT.